This TCR beta chain was obtained from a study of blood T cells in healthy people across ages. Combining a sample-barcoded 5' primer with a J-beta primer mix, a second PCR ran for roughly 7 to 12 cycles. One entry per CDR3 protein, called by TCRdb with MiXCR from the 5' RACE reads. The sample yields over 1,200,000 distinct CDR3 sequences, almost 60% seen once. The CDR3 runs to 13 residues. The germline V gene encodes CDR1 SGHKS and CDR2 YYEKEE (reference sequence). In regard to this clonotype: Sequence at one end of the junction differs from germline and may be a read error.

The chain employs TRBV5-5 and TRBJ1-2; D ambiguous. The sequencing input was blood. The clonotype was recovered from a young man in good health. In nucleotides, the CDR3 is TGTGCCAGCAGCGTGGATCCGGGTTATGGCCACACCTTC. Its protein is CASSVDPGYGHTF.